The 24 T cell receptor beta chains reported below all come from one sample, sequenced in a study of blood T cell repertoires in COVID-19. Using immunoSEQ multiplex PCR, the repertoire was profiled, and TCRdb retains in-frame clones only, with some absent. The sample holds 250,000 or so clones, more than 70% seen once. The sample taken for sequencing was peripheral blood. These receptor sequences come from a woman aged 25 to 39 with COVID-19, enrolled during active disease.

The rearrangement joins TRBV5-1 to TRBJ1-5, with 10 bases that match TRBD1. Trimming cost V 0 bases and J 6 bases; bases outside gene matches: 3. The CDR3 contains 15 residues. The V gene's germline CDR1 is SGHRS and CDR2 YFSETQ. The CDR3 protein is CASSLEGQGTQPQHF. The CDR3 DNA reads TGCGCCAGCAGCTTGGAGGGACAGGGGACTCAGCCCCAGCATTTT.

This sequence joins TRBV28 and TRBJ2-1; D unclear. The CDR3 contains 12 residues. The V gene's germline CDR1 is MDHEN and CDR2 SYDVKM. V lost 6 bases and J 5 bases, leaving 8 bases between the germline ends. CDR3 amino acids: CASRSTHNEQFF. Written as DNA, the CDR3 is TGTGCCAGCAGATCGACACACAATGAGCAGTTCTTC.

V usage is TRBV7-9 and J usage is TRBJ2-3, with D possibly TRBD2 on 5 matching bases. Germline CDR1 and CDR2: SEHNR and FQNEAQ (reference sequence). The CDR3 runs to 13 residues. V lost 6 bases and J lost 2, with 9 bases in between. In nucleotides, the CDR3 is TGTGCCAGCAGAAGCGGTTACACAGATACGCAGTATTTT. Residues: CASRSGYTDTQYF.

The chain combines TRBV4-3 with TRBJ1-3; D uncertain. Germline values: CDR1 LGHNA, CDR2 YSLEER. This CDR3 is 14 amino acids long. V was pared by 4 bases and J by 0 bases, with 7 bases between. The CDR3 region has the DNA TGCGCCAGCAGCCGAGGATCCTCTGGAAACACCATATATTTT. This sequence encodes CASSRGSSGNTIYF.

This clone came up once. V is TRBV11-2 and J is TRBJ2-1; tentative D call: TRBD1 (5 bases). Trimming left V 3 bases short and J 5 bases short, with 8 bases between. Germline CDR1 and CDR2: SGHAT and FQNNGV. The CDR3 is 13 residues long. Here the CDR3 reads CASSLGRDNEQFF. Written as DNA, the CDR3 is TGTGCCAGCAGCTTGGGCAGGGACAATGAGCAGTTCTTC.

The chain has TRBV23-1 and TRBJ2-1; D not resolved. TRBV23-1 is recorded as an ORF, its role being uncertain. V was shortened by 3 bases and J by 3 bases, with 15 bases between the two germline ends. This CDR3 region has 16 residues. The CDR3 region has the DNA TGCGCCAGCAGTCAGGGTGGGCTGGTCCACTACAATGAGCAGTTCTTC. Protein: CASSQGGLVHYNEQFF.

V and J are TRBV2 and TRBJ2-1, with 7 bases identical to TRBD2. J was trimmed by 9 bases and V by 8 bases; bases with no gene match: 10. The CDR3 has 13 residues. Germline-derived CDR1 and CDR2 are SNHLY and FYNNEI. CDR3 nucleotides: TGTGCCAGCTCAGGCGGGGGTAGTAGTGAGCAGTTCTTC. The encoded protein is CASSGGGSSEQFF.

In DNA, the CDR3 is TGTGCCAGCAGCCGTACCCAGCGGGGTGTCGGAGGGGTGAATACGCAGTATTTT. Amino acids: CASSRTQRGVGGVNTQYF. The chain employs TRBV7-2 and TRBJ2-3; 7 positions agree with TRBD2. CDR1 SGHTA and CDR2 FQGNSA come from the germline V gene. The CDR3 is made up of 18 amino acids. With 5 bases clipped from V and 7 bases from J, the junction kept 21 bases outside the gene matches.

The DNA of the CDR3 is TGTGCCAGCAGCCAAGAAGGTAGCGGGAGCTCCTACGAGCAGTACTTC. Its translation is CASSQEGSGSSYEQYF. This rearrangement joins TRBV4-2 to TRBJ2-7; 9 bases are a match to TRBD2. V was pared by 0 bases and J by 0 bases, with 3 bases of the junction left unmatched. This CDR3 has 16 amino acids. Looked up from germline, CDR1 is LGHNA and CDR2 is YNFKEQ.

The chain carries TRBV15 and TRBJ2-1; a possible D gene is TRBD1 (5 bases). V lost 0 bases, J lost 4 bases, and 10 bases lay in between. Germline assignment: CDR1 LNHNV and CDR2 YYDKDF (reference sequence). The CDR3 spans 15 residues. In DNA, the CDR3 is TGTGCCACCAGCAGAGAGGAAGGGGATTACAATGAGCAGTTCTTC. It is translated as CATSREEGDYNEQFF.

On this clone: Other nucleotide sequences from this sample produce the same CDR3. The chain is built from TRBV5-6 and TRBJ2-7; maybe TRBD2 (6 bases). The CDR3 contains 12 residues. Germline V gene lookup returns CDR1 SGHDT and CDR2 YYEEEE. Trimming left V 2 bases short and J 4 bases short, with 7 bases between. In nucleotides, the CDR3 is TGTGCCAGCAGCTTTCGGGGGTACGAGCAGTACTTC. Translated: CASSFRGYEQYF.

The chain combines TRBV15 with TRBJ2-1; D uncertain. Trimming removed 0 bases from V and 7 bases from J, with 4 bases in between. This CDR3 contains 12 residues. Germline lookup yields CDR1 LNHNV and CDR2 YYDKDF (reference sequence). The CDR3 sequence: CATSRDVNEQFF. DNA of the CDR3: TGTGCCACCAGCAGAGACGTGAATGAGCAGTTCTTC.

The chain joins TRBV11-3 to TRBJ2-1, with D maybe TRBD2 (6 bases). Germline-derived CDR1 and CDR2 are SGHNT and YENEEA. The CDR3 consists of 17 residues. V lost 1 base to trimming and J lost 0 bases, with 13 bases between them. The DNA for the CDR3 is TGTGCCAGCAGCTTAGTGCGGGTCGGGAGCTCCTACAATGAGCAGTTCTTC. As protein: CASSLVRVGSSYNEQFF. The whole variable domain, remainder taken from reference TRBV11-3 and TRBJ2-1, is EAGVVQSPRYKIIEKKQPVAFWCNPISGHNTLYWYLQNLGQGPELLIRYENEEAVDDSQLPKDRFSAERLKGVDSTLKIQPAELGDSAVYLCASSLVRVGSSYNEQFFGPGTRLTVL.

The chain employs TRBV21-1 and TRBJ2-3; the table's D call, TRBD2, has no DNA check behind it. TRBV21-1 represents a pseudogene. The CDR3 totals 21 residues. The CDR3 coding sequence is TGTGCCAGCAGCAAAGCGCTCCTGGAGACTAGCTCCCCGTCTAGCACAGATACGCAGTATTTT. Translation gives CASSKALLETSSPSSTDTQYF.

V and J are TRBV19 and TRBJ2-5, with D perhaps TRBD2 (5 bases). Germline values: CDR1 LNHDA, CDR2 SQIVND (reference sequence). The V gene lost 1 base and the J gene lost 5 bases, with 20 bases spanning the gap. This CDR3 has 17 residues. The CDR3 DNA is TGTGCCAGTAGTATAGGGTCGAGGCGGGCCGGACGGGAGACCCAGTACTTC. Encoded protein: CASSIGSRRAGRETQYF.

The chain recombines TRBV5-1 with TRBJ2-1; TRBD1 matches at 7 bases. The J segment lost 3 bases and the V segment lost 1 base, leaving 10 bases of the junction unmatched. This CDR3 is 17 amino acids long. The germline gives CDR1 SGHRS, CDR2 YFSETQ. The CDR3 DNA follows: TGCGCCAGCAGCTTGCTTCCCGGCAGGGGGTTCTACAATGAGCAGTTCTTC. It specifies CASSLLPGRGFYNEQFF.

The chain joins TRBV6-5 to TRBJ2-5; D gene ambiguous. Deletions cut 2 bases from V and 5 bases from J, with 15 bases between. Looked up from germline, CDR1 is MNHEY and CDR2 is SVGAGI. This CDR3 has 15 amino acids. CDR3 amino acids: CASSYSDTKTETQYF. CDR3 in DNA: TGTGCCAGCAGTTACAGTGACACAAAGACGGAGACCCAGTACTTC.

The gene calls are TRBV2 and TRBJ2-3, with unresolved D. The germline V gene encodes CDR1 SNHLY and CDR2 FYNNEI. There are 14 residues in the CDR3. Trimming cost V 0 bases and J 4 bases, with 8 bases left between them. The CDR3 loop reads CASSEAPIADTQYF. For the CDR3, the DNA is TGTGCCAGCAGTGAAGCGCCTATCGCAGATACGCAGTATTTT.

The chain employs TRBV11-3 and TRBJ2-1, with unresolved D. The V and J ends lost 2 bases and 10 bases respectively, with 12 bases between them. CDR3 length: 13 residues. Germline loops: CDR1 SGHNT, CDR2 YENEEA. The CDR3 nucleotides read TGTGCCAGCAGCTTATTCCCCAGACAAGAGCAGTTCTTC. It translates to CASSLFPRQEQFF.

J is TRBJ1-2 and V is TRBV9, with a tentative D call TRBD1 (5 bases). Per germline, CDR1 SGDLS and CDR2 YYNGEE. The CDR3 loop spans 16 amino acids. Trimming took 4 bases from V and 4 from J, leaving 20 bases between them. CDR3: CASSPSTDTVSYGYTF. In nucleotides, the CDR3 is TGTGCCAGCAGCCCCTCCACGGACACGGTTTCCTATGGCTACACCTTC.

The chain couples TRBV30 to TRBJ1-5; TRBD1 is a possible D gene (5 bases). Trimming cost V 7 bases and J 3 bases, with 13 bases left between them. Per the germline V gene, CDR1 is GTSNPN and CDR2 is SVGIG (reference sequence). The CDR3 contains 13 residues. This CDR3 is CALHQGPNQPQHF. As DNA, the CDR3 is TGTGCCTTACACCAGGGTCCCAATCAGCCCCAGCATTTT.

V is TRBV5-4 and J is TRBJ1-1, with a weak D call TRBD1 (6 bases). V dropped 3 bases and J dropped 2 bases, with 17 bases sitting between them. Germline V gives CDR1 SGHNT, CDR2 YYREEE (reference sequence). The length of the CDR3 is 16 residues. CDR3: CASSSPTGRLNTEAFF. CDR3 in DNA: TGTGCCAGCAGCTCCCCAACAGGGCGCCTAAACACTGAAGCTTTCTTT.

The rearrangement joins TRBV3-1 (or the pseudogene TRBV3-2) to TRBJ2-7; TRBD2 matches 11 bases. Germline V gene sequence: CDR1 LGHDT, CDR2 YNNKEL (reference sequence). Trimming cost V 1 base and J 2 bases; bases outside gene matches: 7. The CDR3 sequence is 17 residues long. This CDR3 reads CASSQALAGVPTYEQYF. CDR3 nucleotide sequence: TGTGCCAGCAGCCAAGCACTAGCGGGGGTACCTACCTACGAGCAGTACTTC.

This clone was detected only once. The chain employs TRBV15 and TRBJ2-3; TRBD2 is a possible D gene (5 bases). Trimming took 2 bases from V and 0 from J, leaving 21 bases between them. The length of the CDR3 is 19 residues. The germline V gene has CDR1 LNHNV and CDR2 YYDKDF (reference sequence). CDR3 residues: CATSRYGVDRAGSTDTQYF. The CDR3 coding sequence is TGTGCCACCAGCAGATACGGGGTCGATAGGGCCGGCAGCACAGATACGCAGTATTTT.